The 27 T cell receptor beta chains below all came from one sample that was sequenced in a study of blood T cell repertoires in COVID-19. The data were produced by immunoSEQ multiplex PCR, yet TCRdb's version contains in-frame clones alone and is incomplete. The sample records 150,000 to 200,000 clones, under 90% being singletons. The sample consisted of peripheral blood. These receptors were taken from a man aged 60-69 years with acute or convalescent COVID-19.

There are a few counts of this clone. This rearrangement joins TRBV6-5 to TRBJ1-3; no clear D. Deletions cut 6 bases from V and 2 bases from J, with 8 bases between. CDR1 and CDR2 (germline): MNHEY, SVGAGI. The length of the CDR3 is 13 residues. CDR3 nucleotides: TGTGCCAGCAGCTATGAGACTGGAAACACCATATATTTT. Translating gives CASSYETGNTIYF.

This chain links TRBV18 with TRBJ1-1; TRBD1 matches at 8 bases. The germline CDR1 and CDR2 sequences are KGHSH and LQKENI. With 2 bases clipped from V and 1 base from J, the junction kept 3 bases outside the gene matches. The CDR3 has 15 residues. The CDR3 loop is CASSPRTGRNTEAFF. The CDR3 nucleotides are TGTGCCAGCTCACCAAGGACAGGGAGGAACACTGAAGCTTTCTTT.

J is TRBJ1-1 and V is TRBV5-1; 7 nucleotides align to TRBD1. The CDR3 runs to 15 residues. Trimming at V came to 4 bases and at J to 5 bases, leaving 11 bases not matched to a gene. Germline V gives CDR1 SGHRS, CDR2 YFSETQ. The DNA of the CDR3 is TGCGCCAGCAGCCCGGGTGACAGGGAAGGGACTGAAGCTTTCTTT. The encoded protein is CASSPGDREGTEAFF.

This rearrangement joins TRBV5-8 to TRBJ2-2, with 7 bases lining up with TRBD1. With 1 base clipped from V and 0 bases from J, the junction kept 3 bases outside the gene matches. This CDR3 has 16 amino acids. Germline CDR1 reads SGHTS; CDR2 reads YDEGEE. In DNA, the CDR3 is TGTGCCAGCAGCTTGACAGGGGCCCCGAACACCGGGGAGCTGTTTTTT. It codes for CASSLTGAPNTGELFF.

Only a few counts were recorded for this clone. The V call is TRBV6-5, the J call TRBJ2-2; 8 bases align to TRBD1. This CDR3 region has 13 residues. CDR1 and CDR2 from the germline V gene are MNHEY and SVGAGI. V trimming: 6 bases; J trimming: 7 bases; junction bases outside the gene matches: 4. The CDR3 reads CASRLQGVGELFF. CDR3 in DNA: TGTGCCAGCAGACTACAGGGGGTCGGGGAGCTGTTTTTT.

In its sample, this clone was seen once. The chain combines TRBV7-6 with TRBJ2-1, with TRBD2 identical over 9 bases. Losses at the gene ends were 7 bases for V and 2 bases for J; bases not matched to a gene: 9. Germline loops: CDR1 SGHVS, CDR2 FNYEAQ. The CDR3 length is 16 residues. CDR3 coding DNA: TGTGCCAGCAACAAAGGGGCTAGCGGGGCCTACAATGAGCAGTTCTTC. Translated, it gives CASNKGASGAYNEQFF.

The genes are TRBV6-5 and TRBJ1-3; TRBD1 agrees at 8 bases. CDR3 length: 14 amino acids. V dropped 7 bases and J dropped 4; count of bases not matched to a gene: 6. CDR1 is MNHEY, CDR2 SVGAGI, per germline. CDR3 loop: CASTTGQGGNTIYF. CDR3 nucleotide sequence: TGTGCCAGCACCACTGGACAGGGCGGAAACACCATATATTTT.

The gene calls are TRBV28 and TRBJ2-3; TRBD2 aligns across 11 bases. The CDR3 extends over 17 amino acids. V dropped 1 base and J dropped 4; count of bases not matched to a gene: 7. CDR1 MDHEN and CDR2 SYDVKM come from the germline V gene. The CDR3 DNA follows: TGTGCCAGCAGTTTATCCTATAGCGGGAGGGGGGCAGATACGCAGTATTTT. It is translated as CASSLSYSGRGADTQYF.

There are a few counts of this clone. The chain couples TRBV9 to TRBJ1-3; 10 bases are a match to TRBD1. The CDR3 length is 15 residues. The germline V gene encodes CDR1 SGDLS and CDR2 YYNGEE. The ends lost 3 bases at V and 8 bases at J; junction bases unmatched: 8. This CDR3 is CASSASGTGADTIYF. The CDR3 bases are TGTGCCAGCAGCGCCTCCGGGACAGGGGCGGACACCATATATTTT.

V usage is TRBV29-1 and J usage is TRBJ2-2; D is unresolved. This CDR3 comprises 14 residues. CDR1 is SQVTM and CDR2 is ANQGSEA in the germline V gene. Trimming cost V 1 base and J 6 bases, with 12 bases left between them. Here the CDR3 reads CSVEVGPLPGELFF. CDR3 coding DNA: TGCAGCGTTGAAGTTGGGCCCCTTCCCGGGGAGCTGTTTTTT.

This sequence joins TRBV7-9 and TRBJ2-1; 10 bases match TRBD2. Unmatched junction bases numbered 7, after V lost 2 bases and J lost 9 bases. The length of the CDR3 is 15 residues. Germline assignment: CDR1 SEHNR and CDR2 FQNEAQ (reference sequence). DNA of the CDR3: TGTGCCAGCAGCTTAAGAAGCGGGAGGGAGTCTGAGCAGTTCTTC. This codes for CASSLRSGRESEQFF.

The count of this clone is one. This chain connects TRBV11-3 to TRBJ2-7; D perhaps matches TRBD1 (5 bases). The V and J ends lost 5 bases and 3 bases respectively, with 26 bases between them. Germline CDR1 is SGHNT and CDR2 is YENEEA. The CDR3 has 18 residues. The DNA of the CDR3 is TGTGCCAGCAGCGCATGCGGCCGATTGGAAGGGGAAGGCTACGAGCAGTACTTC. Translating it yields CASSACGRLEGEGYEQYF.

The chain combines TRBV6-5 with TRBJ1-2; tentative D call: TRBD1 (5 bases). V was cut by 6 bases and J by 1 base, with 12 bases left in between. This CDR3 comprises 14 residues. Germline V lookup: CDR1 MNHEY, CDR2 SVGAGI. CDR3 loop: CASSLRGVNYGYTF. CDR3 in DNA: TGTGCCAGCAGCCTACGGGGGGTTAACTATGGCTACACCTTC.

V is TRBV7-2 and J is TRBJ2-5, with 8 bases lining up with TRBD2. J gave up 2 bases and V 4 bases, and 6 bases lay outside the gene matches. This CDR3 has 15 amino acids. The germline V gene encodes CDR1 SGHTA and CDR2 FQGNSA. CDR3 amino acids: CASSSSSGNQETQYF. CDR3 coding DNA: TGTGCCAGCAGCTCGAGTAGCGGGAATCAAGAGACCCAGTACTTC. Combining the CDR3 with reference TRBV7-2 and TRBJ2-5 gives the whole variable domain GAGVSQSPSNKVTEKGKDVELRCDPISGHTALYWYRQSLGQGLEFLIYFQGNSAPDKSGLPSDRFSAERTGGSVSTLTIQRTQQEDSAVYLCASSSSSGNQETQYFGPGTRLLVL.

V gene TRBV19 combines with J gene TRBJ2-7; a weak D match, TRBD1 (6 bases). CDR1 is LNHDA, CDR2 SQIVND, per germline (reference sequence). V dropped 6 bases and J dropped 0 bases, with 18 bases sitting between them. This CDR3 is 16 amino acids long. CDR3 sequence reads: CASSTRQGPLSYEQYF. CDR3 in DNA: TGTGCCAGTAGCACTAGGCAGGGGCCACTCTCCTACGAGCAGTACTTC.

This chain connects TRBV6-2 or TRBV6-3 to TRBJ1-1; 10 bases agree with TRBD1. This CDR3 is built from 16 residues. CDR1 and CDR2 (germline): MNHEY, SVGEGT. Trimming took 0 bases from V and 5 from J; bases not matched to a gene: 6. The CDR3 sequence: CASSYSPTGGKTEAFF. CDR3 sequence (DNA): TGTGCCAGCAGTTACTCCCCGACAGGGGGCAAGACTGAAGCTTTCTTT.

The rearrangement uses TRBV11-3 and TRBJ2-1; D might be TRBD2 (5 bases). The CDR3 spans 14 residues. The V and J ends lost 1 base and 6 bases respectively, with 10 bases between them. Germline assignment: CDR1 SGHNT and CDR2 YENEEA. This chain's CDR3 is CASSLGGSVNEQFF. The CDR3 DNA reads TGTGCCAGCAGCTTAGGCGGGTCGGTCAATGAGCAGTTCTTC. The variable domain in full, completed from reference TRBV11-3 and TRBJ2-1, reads EAGVVQSPRYKIIEKKQPVAFWCNPISGHNTLYWYLQNLGQGPELLIRYENEEAVDDSQLPKDRFSAERLKGVDSTLKIQPAELGDSAVYLCASSLGGSVNEQFFGPGTRLTVL.

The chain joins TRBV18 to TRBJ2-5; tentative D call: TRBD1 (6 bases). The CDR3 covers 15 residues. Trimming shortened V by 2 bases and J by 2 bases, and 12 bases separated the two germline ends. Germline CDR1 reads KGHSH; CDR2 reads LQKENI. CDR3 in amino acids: CASSPVGGPQETQYF. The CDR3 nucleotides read TGTGCCAGCTCACCAGTTGGGGGCCCACAAGAGACCCAGTACTTC.

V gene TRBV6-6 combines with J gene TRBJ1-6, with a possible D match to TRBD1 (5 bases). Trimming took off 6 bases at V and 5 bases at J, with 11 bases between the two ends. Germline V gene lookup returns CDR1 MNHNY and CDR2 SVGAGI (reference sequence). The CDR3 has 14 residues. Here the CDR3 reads CASRPDSNNSPLHF. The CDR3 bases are TGTGCCAGCAGACCCGACAGTAATAATTCACCCCTCCACTTT.

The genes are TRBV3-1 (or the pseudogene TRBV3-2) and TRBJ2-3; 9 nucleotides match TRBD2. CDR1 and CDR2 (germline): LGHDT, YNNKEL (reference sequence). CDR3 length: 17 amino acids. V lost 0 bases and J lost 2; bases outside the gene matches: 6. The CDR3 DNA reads TGTGCCAGCAGCCAAGAGTCTAGCGGGGTGCTCACAGATACGCAGTATTTT. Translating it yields CASSQESSGVLTDTQYF.

The CDR3 DNA reads TGTGCCTGGAGTGTGCGTACCAATCAGCCCCAGCATTTT. This gives the protein CAWSVRTNQPQHF. J is TRBJ1-5 and V is TRBV30; D is ambiguous. CDR3 length: 13 amino acids. Germline loops: CDR1 GTSNPN, CDR2 SVGIG (reference sequence). With 0 bases removed from V and 3 bases from J, the gap between germline ends came to 6 bases.

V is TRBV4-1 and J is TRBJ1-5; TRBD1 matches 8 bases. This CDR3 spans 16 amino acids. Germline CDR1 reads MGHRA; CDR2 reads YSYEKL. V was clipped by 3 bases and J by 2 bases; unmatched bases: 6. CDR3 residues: CASSQSGGTRNQPQHF. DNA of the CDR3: TGCGCCAGCAGCCAGTCAGGGGGCACCCGCAATCAGCCCCAGCATTTT.

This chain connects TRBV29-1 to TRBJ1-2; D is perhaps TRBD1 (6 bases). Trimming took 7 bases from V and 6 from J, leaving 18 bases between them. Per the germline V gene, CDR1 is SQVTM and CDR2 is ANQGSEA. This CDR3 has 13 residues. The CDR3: CSGMRGGSDGYTF. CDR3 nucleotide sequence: TGCAGCGGCATGAGGGGGGGCTCTGATGGCTACACCTTC.

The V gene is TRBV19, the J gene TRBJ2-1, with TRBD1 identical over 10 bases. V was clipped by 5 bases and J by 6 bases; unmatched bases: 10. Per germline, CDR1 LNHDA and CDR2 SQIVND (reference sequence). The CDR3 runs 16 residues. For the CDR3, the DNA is TGTGCCAGTAGTCCTTGGGGGGGACAGGGGAGCAATGAGCAGTTCTTC. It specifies CASSPWGGQGSNEQFF.

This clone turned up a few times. In DNA, the CDR3 is TGTGCCAGCAGCGGACAGCTCCTCTCCTACGAGCAGTACTTC. This sequence encodes CASSGQLLSYEQYF. This sequence joins TRBV2 and TRBJ2-7; tentatively, D is TRBD1 (6 bases). This CDR3 spans 14 amino acids. The V and J ends lost 6 bases and 0 bases respectively, with 12 bases between them. Germline loops: CDR1 SNHLY, CDR2 FYNNEI.

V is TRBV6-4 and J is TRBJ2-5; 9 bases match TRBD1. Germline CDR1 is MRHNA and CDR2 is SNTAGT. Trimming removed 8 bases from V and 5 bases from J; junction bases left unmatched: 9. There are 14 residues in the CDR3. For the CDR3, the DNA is TGTGCCAGCGACGGACAGGGGAGATACGAGACCCAGTACTTC. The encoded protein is CASDGQGRYETQYF.

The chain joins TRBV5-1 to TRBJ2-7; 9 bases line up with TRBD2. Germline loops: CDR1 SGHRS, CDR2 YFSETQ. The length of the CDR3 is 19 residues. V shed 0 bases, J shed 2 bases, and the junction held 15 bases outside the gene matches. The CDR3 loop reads CASSLASFSRREGTYEQYF. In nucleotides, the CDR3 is TGCGCCAGCAGCTTGGCCTCCTTTTCTAGGCGGGAGGGTACCTACGAGCAGTACTTC.